This T cell receptor (beta chain) appears in the sequencing data of a study of blood T cell repertoires in COVID-19. Study-level information: Both acute and convalescent COVID-19 samples were obtained from the United States, Italy and Spain.

CDR3 length equals 18 residues. The germline CDR1 and CDR2 sequences are SGHNT and YYREEE (reference sequence). V dropped 3 bases and J dropped 3; count of bases not matched to a gene: 7. Profiling relied on immunoSEQ multiplex PCR, and the TCRdb table lists in-frame clones only, not all of them. Among some 89,000 clones listed, 90% were seen once. This clonotype originated in a man between 60 and 75 years old with acute or convalescent COVID-19. The sample consisted of peripheral blood. The chain employs TRBV5-4 and TRBJ2-6, with 12 positions matching TRBD1. The CDR3 region has the DNA TGTGCCAGCAGCTGGGGACAGGGGGCGCTGAATGGGGCCAACGTCCTGACTTTC. This encodes CASSWGQGALNGANVLTF.